These 20 T cell receptor beta chains share one sample of origin, sequenced in a study of identical twins. TCRdb fed the 5' RACE reads into MiXCR, producing one record per CDR3 protein. The sample has 400,000 to 550,000 distinct CDR3 sequences; less than 25% are singletons. These data were also filed under a second study, of T cells expressing NK-cell markers.

The specimen was CD4+ T cells sorted from blood. These receptors originate from a woman in her late teens or twenties in good health.

This clonotype was observed a few times. The rearrangement links TRBV5-1 to TRBJ2-5, with 7 bases aligning to TRBD2. This CDR3 comprises 14 residues. V lost 4 bases and J lost 7; bases outside the gene matches: 10. The germline gives CDR1 SGHRS, CDR2 YFSETQ. The CDR3 region has the DNA TGCGCCAGCAGCCCTGAACCGGGGGAGGGGACCCAGTACTTC. It encodes CASSPEPGEGTQYF.

The sample holds a few counts of this clonotype. This CDR3 reads CSATTSMDTQYF. The CDR3 DNA is TGCAGTGCGACGACTAGTATGGATACGCAGTATTTT. This chain connects TRBV20-1 to TRBJ2-3, with D possibly matching TRBD2 (6 bases). The CDR3 has 12 residues. The germline V gene has CDR1 DFQATT and CDR2 SNEGSKA (reference sequence). With 6 bases removed from V and 6 bases from J, the gap between germline ends came to 13 bases.

The V call is TRBV4-2, the J call TRBJ2-1; D ambiguous. CDR1 and CDR2 from the germline V gene are LGHNA and YNFKEQ. The germline V and J ends were trimmed by 10 bases and 0 bases, with 16 bases remaining between them. This CDR3 has 15 residues. This chain's CDR3 is CAIGPPLPSYNEQFF. The DNA of the CDR3 is TGTGCCATCGGCCCTCCCCTCCCCTCCTACAATGAGCAGTTCTTC.

The chain links TRBV6-1 to TRBJ2-4; no clear D gene. V was clipped by 5 bases and J by 8 bases, with 13 bases between them. Germline V gene lookup returns CDR1 MNHNS and CDR2 SASEGT. This CDR3 region has 13 residues. In DNA, the CDR3 is TGTGCCAGCAGTCCCGGGCCTGGGGACATTCAGTACTTC. This translates into CASSPGPGDIQYF.

This chain links TRBV5-6 with TRBJ2-7; D gene uncertain. The V gene's germline CDR1 is SGHDT and CDR2 YYEEEE. V was shortened by 3 bases and J by 6 bases, with 10 bases between the two germline ends. CDR3 length equals 12 residues. The CDR3 nucleotides are TGTGCCAGCAGCTCGGGTAGCAGCGAGCAGTACTTC. Translation gives CASSSGSSEQYF.

This clonotype has only one observation. The rearrangement uses TRBV5-5 and TRBJ1-6; D is undetermined. The V and J ends lost 0 bases and 6 bases respectively, with 7 bases between them. Germline V gives CDR1 SGHKS, CDR2 YYEKEE (reference sequence). The CDR3 runs 14 residues. CDR3 nucleotide sequence: TGTGCCAGCAGCTTGGGCAGACTTAATTCACCCCTCCACTTT. Translating it yields CASSLGRLNSPLHF.

The table lists this clonotype with a few counts. The rearrangement joins TRBV12-3 or TRBV12-4 to TRBJ1-3, with 7 nucleotides matching TRBD1. The CDR3 loop spans 18 amino acids. V was clipped by 7 bases and J by 3 bases; unmatched bases: 18. CDR3 nucleotides: TGTGCCAGCACTATACTACCGACAGGGACTAAACTTGGAAACACCATATATTTT. It yields the protein CASTILPTGTKLGNTIYF.

On this clonotype itself: Relative to the germline gene, one junction end is altered; a read error may explain this. The chain carries TRBV20-1 and TRBJ1-4, with a possible D match to TRBD1 (6 bases). CDR1 is DFQATT, CDR2 SNEGSKA, per germline (reference sequence). This CDR3 is 11 amino acids long. CDR3: CSARDYQGFGF. The CDR3, as DNA: TGCAGTGCTAGAGATTATCAGGGGTTCGGTTTT.

The chain is built from TRBV5-6 and TRBJ2-1; no clear D gene. CDR3 size: 12 residues. Germline V CDR1 and CDR2: SGHDT, YYEEEE. Trimming removed 1 base from V and 7 bases from J, with 6 bases in between. CDR3: CASSLRSNEQFF. The CDR3 DNA follows: TGTGCCAGCAGCTTGAGGAGTAATGAGCAGTTCTTC.

This clonotype showed up just a few times. The chain is built from TRBV6-2 or TRBV6-3 and TRBJ2-5; 8 bases fit TRBD2. CDR1 is MNHEY and CDR2 is SVGEGT in the germline V gene. CDR3 length: 14 amino acids. Trimming took 6 bases from V and 0 from J; bases not matched to a gene: 3. The CDR3 bases are TGTGCCAGCAGGCGACTAGCGAACCAAGAGACCCAGTACTTC. It translates to CASRRLANQETQYF.

V usage is TRBV9 and J usage is TRBJ1-2; TRBD1 matches 7 bases. Trimming took 2 bases from V and 2 from J; bases not matched to a gene: 12. The CDR3 is 17 residues long. Germline V CDR1 and CDR2: SGDLS, YYNGEE. The CDR3 DNA reads as TGTGCCAGCAGCGTCGACCCCACGACAGGGAAGAACTATGGCTACACCTTC. Its protein is CASSVDPTTGKNYGYTF.

In this sample, this clonotype turned up a few times. V and J are TRBV4-1 and TRBJ2-7; 8 nucleotides match TRBD1. This CDR3 is built from 14 residues. The germline gives CDR1 MGHRA, CDR2 YSYEKL. The V segment lost 4 bases and the J segment 2 bases; nucleotides outside the gene matches: 4. The CDR3 region is CASSPRQGTYEQYF. The CDR3 DNA reads as TGCGCCAGCAGCCCCCGACAGGGGACCTACGAGCAGTACTTC.

This clonotype came up a few times. This chain links TRBV6-5 with TRBJ2-3; 13 nucleotides line up with TRBD2. The CDR3 runs to 18 residues. V dropped 4 bases and J dropped 2; count of bases not matched to a gene: 9. The germline V gene has CDR1 MNHEY and CDR2 SVGAGI. The CDR3 protein is CASSSLRLAGGHTDTQYF. CDR3 bases: TGTGCCAGCAGTTCACTTAGACTAGCGGGAGGCCACACAGATACGCAGTATTTT.

This chain joins TRBV20-1 and TRBJ2-7; D is possibly TRBD1 or TRBD2 (5 bases each). This CDR3 has 16 residues. V gave up 6 bases and J gave up 2 bases, with 23 bases separating them. From germline, CDR1 is DFQATT and CDR2 SNEGSKA (reference sequence). CDR3 sequence reads: CSAGPHALAGTYEQYF. In nucleotides, the CDR3 is TGCAGTGCGGGGCCCCACGCTCTAGCTGGAACCTACGAGCAGTACTTC.

This clonotype has more than one count but fewer than ten. The chain employs TRBV29-1 and TRBJ1-2, with a possible D match to TRBD1 (6 bases). There are 12 residues in the CDR3. Germline loops: CDR1 SQVTM, CDR2 ANQGSEA. With 4 bases removed from V and 4 bases from J, the gap between germline ends came to 10 bases. The CDR3 is CSVGRTAYGYTF. For the CDR3, the DNA is TGCAGCGTTGGGCGGACAGCCTATGGCTACACCTTC.

This chain uses TRBV19 with TRBJ1-3; no definite D call. This CDR3 comprises 14 residues. Trimming removed 7 bases from V and 0 bases from J, with 10 bases in between. Germline CDR1 LNHDA, CDR2 SQIVND (reference sequence). The CDR3 is CASTRASSGNTIYF. CDR3 nucleotide sequence: TGTGCCAGTACCCGCGCCTCCTCTGGAAACACCATATATTTT.

The CDR3: CASSSKGGQYF. Written as DNA, the CDR3 is TGTGCCAGCAGCTCCAAGGGGGGGCAGTACTTC. J is TRBJ2-7 and V is TRBV7-9; possibly TRBD1 or TRBD2 for D (6 bases each). Trimming cost V 4 bases and J 9 bases, with 10 bases left between them. This CDR3 region has 11 residues. Germline V lookup: CDR1 SEHNR, CDR2 FQNEAQ (reference sequence).

The rearrangement joins TRBV7-9 to TRBJ2-7; D may be TRBD1 (6 bases). Germline CDR1 is SEHNR and CDR2 is FQNEAQ (reference sequence). Between the trimmed V and J ends, which lost 5 bases and 1 base, there was a span of 15 bases. The CDR3 spans 15 residues. Written as DNA, the CDR3 is TGTGCCAGCAGCCCAGACAGGCCCCGATCCTACGAGCAGTACTTC. This sequence encodes CASSPDRPRSYEQYF.

This clonotype was observed a handful of times. The J gene is TRBJ2-3, the V gene TRBV5-1; TRBD2 aligns across 8 bases. The germline V gene has CDR1 SGHRS and CDR2 YFSETQ. V lost 0 bases, J lost 1 base, and 7 bases stayed unmatched. CDR3 size: 17 residues. The CDR3 loop is CASSLVVGGGGTDTQYF. CDR3 bases: TGCGCCAGCAGCTTGGTGGTCGGGGGGGGAGGCACAGATACGCAGTATTTT.

V gene TRBV12-3 or TRBV12-4 combines with J gene TRBJ2-1; no firm D call. V was shortened by 5 bases and J by 2 bases, with 13 bases between the two germline ends. The CDR3 contains 15 residues. The CDR3 DNA follows: TGTGCCAGCAGTCCGCAGATGCTAGCCTACAATGAGCAGTTCTTC. The encoded protein is CASSPQMLAYNEQFF.